A single sample is the source of the 27 T cell receptor beta chains below, sequenced in a study of cytomegalovirus exposure and HLA in healthy donors. The primer mix had 60 Vbeta and 13 Jbeta primers. Clones were sequenced by immunoSEQ multiplex PCR, and TCRdb holds only the in-frame ones, with some missing. The sample has 11,000 to 15,000 clones; about 60% are singletons. Sequencing input: PBMCs. The origin of the receptors is a woman aged 50 to 65 in good health and CMV-seropositive.

The V call is TRBV27, the J call TRBJ2-7, with D tentatively TRBD1 (5 bases). Trimming took off 2 bases at V and 5 bases at J, with 10 bases between the two ends. Germline lookup yields CDR1 MNHEY and CDR2 SMNVEV (reference sequence). The CDR3 totals 13 residues. The CDR3 sequence is CASSLRRGDEQYF. CDR3 nucleotide sequence: TGTGCCAGCAGTTTAAGAAGGGGTGACGAGCAGTACTTC.

The chain uses TRBV4-1 and TRBJ1-5; 10 nucleotides agree with TRBD1. The CDR3 is 18 amino acids. V lost 0 bases and J lost 0; bases outside the gene matches: 5. Germline CDR1 and CDR2: MGHRA and YSYEKL. CDR3 sequence (DNA): TGCGCCAGCAGCCAAGAGGGACAGGGGACGTATAGCAATCAGCCCCAGCATTTT. Its protein product is CASSQEGQGTYSNQPQHF.

Only a few counts were recorded for this clone. The rearrangement joins TRBV6-1 to TRBJ1-5; D is undetermined. Germline V gives CDR1 MNHNS, CDR2 SASEGT. V was pared by 8 bases and J by 0 bases, with 14 bases between. There are 15 residues in the CDR3. CDR3 amino acids: CASASWGGSNQPQHF. The CDR3 coding sequence is TGTGCCAGCGCTTCGTGGGGAGGTAGCAATCAGCCCCAGCATTTT.

This clone occurred once. The chain combines TRBV9 with TRBJ1-1, with D possibly TRBD1 on 5 matching bases. The germline V and J ends were trimmed by 4 bases and 3 bases, with 16 bases remaining between them. Germline V lookup: CDR1 SGDLS, CDR2 YYNGEE. The CDR3 loop spans 15 amino acids. The CDR3 spells CASSPRGRGDTEAFF. CDR3 in DNA: TGTGCCAGCAGCCCTCGCGGAAGGGGTGACACTGAAGCTTTCTTT.

This clone was picked up a small number of times. The chain combines TRBV29-1 with TRBJ1-1; possible D gene TRBD1, 5 bases. The CDR3 length is 15 residues. CDR1 and CDR2 (germline): SQVTM, ANQGSEA. Trimming shortened V by 3 bases and J by 4 bases, and 18 bases separated the two germline ends. CDR3 in DNA: TGCAGCGTTGACGGACAACAGGACGGAGTCACTGAAGCTTTCTTT. Residues: CSVDGQQDGVTEAFF.

The chain combines TRBV6-4 with TRBJ2-3, with D possibly matching TRBD2 (5 bases). The CDR3 consists of 15 residues. Trimming removed 0 bases from V and 3 bases from J, with 10 bases in between. Germline lookup yields CDR1 MRHNA and CDR2 SNTAGT. This CDR3 is CASSDSAGSTDTQYF. CDR3 coding DNA: TGTGCCAGCAGTGACTCCGCGGGCTCTACAGATACGCAGTATTTT.

This clone was seen just once. The rearrangement uses TRBV28 and TRBJ1-5; no reliable D call. CDR3 length: 14 residues. Trimming took 0 bases from V and 3 from J, leaving 6 bases between them. Germline-derived CDR1 and CDR2 are MDHEN and SYDVKM. CDR3 sequence reads: CASSLWAFNQPQHF. CDR3 bases: TGTGCCAGCAGTTTATGGGCCTTCAATCAGCCCCAGCATTTT.

J is TRBJ2-7 and V is TRBV29-1; 8 nucleotides agree with TRBD1. Per the germline V gene, CDR1 is SQVTM and CDR2 is ANQGSEA. With 6 bases clipped from V and 5 bases from J, the junction kept 6 bases outside the gene matches. The CDR3 extends over 12 amino acids. The CDR3: CSVRTGFDEQYF. CDR3 DNA sequence: TGCAGCGTCCGGACAGGGTTTGACGAGCAGTACTTC.

Comments on this clone: The final CDR3 position lacks the conserved phenylalanine or tryptophan, pointing to a likely read error. This chain joins TRBV7-2 and TRBJ1-1; 8 bases agree with TRBD1. Germline V lookup: CDR1 SGHTA, CDR2 FQGNSA. The CDR3 spans 12 residues. V lost 5 bases, J lost 10 bases, and 6 bases stayed unmatched. The CDR3 DNA is TGTGCCAGCAGCGAATACAGGGGGGGAGCTTTCGTT. Its protein is CASSEYRGGAFV.

By its share, this clone is large. The chain links TRBV4-2 to TRBJ2-7; D perhaps matches TRBD2 (6 bases). CDR3 length equals 15 residues. CDR1 and CDR2 from the germline V gene are LGHNA and YNFKEQ. V gave up 1 base and J gave up 3 bases, with 13 bases separating them. The CDR3 spells CASSQAGRDFYEQYF. The CDR3 DNA sequence: TGTGCCAGCAGCCAAGCGGGACGGGACTTCTACGAGCAGTACTTC.

This chain uses TRBV29-1 with TRBJ2-6, with 8 bases that match TRBD1. V was pared by 6 bases and J by 0 bases, with 4 bases of the junction left unmatched. CDR3 length: 15 amino acids. The germline V gene encodes CDR1 SQVTM and CDR2 ANQGSEA. The CDR3 is CSVGQGPSGANVLTF. As DNA, the CDR3 is TGCAGCGTCGGACAGGGACCCTCTGGGGCCAACGTCCTGACTTTC.

The V gene is TRBV5-1, the J gene TRBJ2-1; D not certain. Germline V gene lookup returns CDR1 SGHRS and CDR2 YFSETQ. V was pared by 7 bases and J by 7 bases, with 12 bases between. This CDR3 contains 12 residues. The CDR3 coding sequence is TGCGCCAGCTACATCGTCGGGAATGAGCAGTTCTTC. This encodes CASYIVGNEQFF.

V gene TRBV7-6 combines with J gene TRBJ2-1, with a weak D call TRBD2 (6 bases). V was pared by 8 bases and J by 6 bases, with 14 bases between. The germline V gene has CDR1 SGHVS and CDR2 FNYEAQ. The CDR3 has 13 residues. The CDR3 here is CASCTSPCNEQFF. The CDR3 DNA reads TGTGCCAGCTGTACTAGCCCCTGCAATGAGCAGTTCTTC.

The chain joins TRBV6-1 to TRBJ1-1; 7 nucleotides align to TRBD1. The CDR3 sequence is 13 residues long. V shed 6 bases and J 5 bases; nucleotides not matched to a gene: 6. Germline lookup yields CDR1 MNHNS and CDR2 SASEGT. DNA for the CDR3: TGTGCCAGCAGAGTCGGGACAGTAACTGAAGCTTTCTTT. Its protein product is CASRVGTVTEAFF.

This chain uses TRBV30 with TRBJ1-1, with D unclear. V was pared by 4 bases and J by 0 bases, with 3 bases between. The CDR3 is 11 amino acids. Germline V gives CDR1 GTSNPN, CDR2 SVGIG (reference sequence). CDR3 loop: CAWTVNTEAFF. The CDR3 region has the DNA TGTGCCTGGACCGTGAACACTGAAGCTTTCTTT. The full variable domain, with the rest looked up from reference TRBV30 and TRBJ1-1, is SQTIHQWPATLVQPVGSPLSLECTVEGTSNPNLYWYRQAAGRGLQLLFYSVGIGQISSEVPQNLSASRPQDRQFILSSKKLLLSDSGFYLCAWTVNTEAFFGQGTRLTVV.

The chain links TRBV7-9 to TRBJ2-7, with TRBD1 identical over 8 bases. CDR3 length: 14 amino acids. Germline V gene sequence: CDR1 SEHNR, CDR2 FQNEAQ (reference sequence). Losses at the gene ends were 6 bases for V and 3 bases for J; bases not matched to a gene: 7. In DNA form, the CDR3 reads TGTGCCAGCAGGCGCGGGGACAGGTTCTACGAGCAGTACTTC. It encodes CASRRGDRFYEQYF.

The chain carries TRBV6-1 and TRBJ1-1; D gene ambiguous. Trimming pared 2 bases from V and 1 base from J, leaving 5 bases between. Germline V gives CDR1 MNHNS, CDR2 SASEGT. The CDR3 loop spans 13 amino acids. CDR3 in DNA: TGTGCCAGCAGTGAACAGCGGAACACTGAAGCTTTCTTT. As protein: CASSEQRNTEAFF.

The rearrangement joins TRBV10-3 to TRBJ1-4; D remains ambiguous. V was clipped by 11 bases and J by 0 bases, with 13 bases between them. CDR3 length: 14 amino acids. CDR1 and CDR2 from the germline V gene are ENHRY and SYGVKD. CDR3 bases: TGTGCCTCAGGAGGGAACTCAACTAATGAAAAACTGTTTTTT. Amino acid sequence: CASGGNSTNEKLFF.

The chain employs TRBV4-1 and TRBJ2-3; TRBD2 matches at 9 bases. The V gene end was trimmed by 0 bases and the J gene end by 5 bases; junction bases not matched to a gene: 9. The length of the CDR3 is 17 residues. CDR1 and CDR2 (germline): MGHRA, YSYEKL. CDR3 in DNA: TGCGCCAGCAGCCAAGAGTCAGTAGCGGGAGAGGAAGATACGCAGTATTTT. It encodes CASSQESVAGEEDTQYF.

The chain links TRBV25-1 to TRBJ2-7, with 11 nucleotides matching TRBD1. Germline CDR1 MGHDK, CDR2 SYGVNS. V dropped 3 bases and J dropped 8; count of bases not matched to a gene: 3. The CDR3 spans 13 residues. The CDR3 nucleotides are TGTGCCAGCAGTGAGGGGGACAGGGGGAAGCAGTACTTC. Translated: CASSEGDRGKQYF.

The chain carries TRBV27 and TRBJ1-1; D unclear. This CDR3 has 13 amino acids. Trimming removed 5 bases from V and 5 bases from J, with 12 bases in between. Germline V CDR1 and CDR2: MNHEY, SMNVEV (reference sequence). CDR3 loop: CASSLRAGTEAFF. Written as DNA, the CDR3 is TGTGCCAGCAGTCTCCGGGCGGGAACTGAAGCTTTCTTT.

This clone has only a few counts. The V call is TRBV10-3, the J call TRBJ2-1, with 9 bases aligning to TRBD1. The CDR3 runs to 13 residues. Germline-derived CDR1 and CDR2 are ENHRY and SYGVKD. Losses at the gene ends were 4 bases for V and 8 bases for J; bases not matched to a gene: 3. In nucleotides, the CDR3 is TGTGCCATCAGTGGGGGACAGGGAGATGAGCAGTTCTTC. Translated: CAISGGQGDEQFF.

This chain connects TRBV29-1 to TRBJ1-1, with 8 bases fitting TRBD1. The germline V gene encodes CDR1 SQVTM and CDR2 ANQGSEA. V lost 7 bases, J lost 3 bases, and 4 bases stayed unmatched. This CDR3 is built from 12 residues. The CDR3 is CSDRGKDTEAFF. CDR3 bases: TGCAGCGACAGGGGGAAGGACACTGAAGCTTTCTTT.

The CDR3 region has the DNA TGTGCCAGCAGCCTCTTGGGTTGGAAATCCGACATGAACACTGAAGCTTTCTTT. Translated, it gives CASSLLGWKSDMNTEAFF. The V and J genes are TRBV11-2 and TRBJ1-1; D gene unclear. The CDR3 loop spans 18 amino acids. V was clipped by 5 bases and J by 0 bases, with 22 bases between them. Germline values: CDR1 SGHAT, CDR2 FQNNGV.

The rearrangement joins TRBV29-1 to TRBJ2-5, with D unresolved. The germline gives CDR1 SQVTM, CDR2 ANQGSEA. The CDR3 is 10 amino acids. V shed 7 bases and J shed 5 bases, with 8 bases lying between them. In DNA, the CDR3 is TGCAGCGCCGGTTTGGAGACCCAGTACTTC. Its translation: CSAGLETQYF.

This sequence joins TRBV30 and TRBJ1-1; TRBD1 might be the D (6 bases). Trimming cost V 4 bases and J 7 bases, with 13 bases left between them. The CDR3 has 12 residues. The V gene's germline CDR1 is GTSNPN and CDR2 SVGIG (reference sequence). The CDR3 region has the DNA TGTGCCTGGACTCTAGGACAGAGTGAAGCTTTCTTT. Translated: CAWTLGQSEAFF.

V gene TRBV29-1 combines with J gene TRBJ1-2; the D gene is possibly TRBD1 (5 bases). The germline V gene encodes CDR1 SQVTM and CDR2 ANQGSEA. The CDR3 runs to 11 residues. V was trimmed by 3 bases and J by 6 bases, leaving 8 bases between them. DNA of the CDR3: TGCAGCGTTGAGGGGCTCGATGGCTACACCTTC. Its translation is CSVEGLDGYTF.